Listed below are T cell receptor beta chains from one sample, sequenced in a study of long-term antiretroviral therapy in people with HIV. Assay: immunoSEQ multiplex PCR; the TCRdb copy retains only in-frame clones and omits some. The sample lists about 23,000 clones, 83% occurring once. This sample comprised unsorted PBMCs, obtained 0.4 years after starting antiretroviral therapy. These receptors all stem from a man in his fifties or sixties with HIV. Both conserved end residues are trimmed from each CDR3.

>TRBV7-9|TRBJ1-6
ASSLGGASPLH
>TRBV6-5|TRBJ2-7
ASTKPGPPYEQY
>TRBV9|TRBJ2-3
ASSRDSQDTQY
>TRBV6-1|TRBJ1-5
ASTSLTGARQPQH
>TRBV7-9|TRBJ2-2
ASSLKSGGQGELF
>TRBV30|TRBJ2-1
AQETSGLAGGSNEQF
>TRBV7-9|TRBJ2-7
ASSHPRSRGAYEQY
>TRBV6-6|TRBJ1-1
ASIDQGVVTEAF
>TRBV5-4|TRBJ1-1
ASSQSRQGHTEAF
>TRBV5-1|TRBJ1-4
ASSFWARESNEKLF
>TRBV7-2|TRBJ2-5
ASSTRGGDRVQY
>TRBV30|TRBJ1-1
AWSAPNTEAF
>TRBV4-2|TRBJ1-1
ASSQSLLEWEEAF
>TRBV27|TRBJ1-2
AARDSASGYT
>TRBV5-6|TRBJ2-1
ASSWMTSGAYNEQF
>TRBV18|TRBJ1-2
ASSPSLTEANYGYT
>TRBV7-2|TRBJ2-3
ASSPRLAGAADTQY
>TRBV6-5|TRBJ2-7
ASSYMATGDYEQY
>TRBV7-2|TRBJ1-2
ASSPDEGTGYGYT
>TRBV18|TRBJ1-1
ASSPGQTNTEAF
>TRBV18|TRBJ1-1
ASSPPSRVNTEAF
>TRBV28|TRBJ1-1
ASSAGGNTEAF
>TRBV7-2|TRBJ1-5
ASSFWEGIGQPQH
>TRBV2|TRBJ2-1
ASSDSGGHYNEQF
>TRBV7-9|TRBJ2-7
ASSMTGTSYEQY
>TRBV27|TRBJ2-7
ASSRRGYSYEQY
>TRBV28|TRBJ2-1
ASSLTPTYEQF
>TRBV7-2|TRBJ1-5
ASSLAFDRAGSNQPQH
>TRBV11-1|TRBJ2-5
ASTPPQQETQY
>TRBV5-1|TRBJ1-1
ASSPGQGNMNTEAF
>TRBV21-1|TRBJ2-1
ASSKRGIPRINEQF
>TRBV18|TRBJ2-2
ASSPDLTTGELF
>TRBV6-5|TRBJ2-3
ASSYSPGGTDTQY
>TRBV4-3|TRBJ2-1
ASSQAWAVYNEQF
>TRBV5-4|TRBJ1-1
ASSLYSTGAGGAF
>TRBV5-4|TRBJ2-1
ASSVGVGQGLDEQF
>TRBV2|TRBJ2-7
ASSAGAWGGSYEQY
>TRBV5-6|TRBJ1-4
ASSLFILGTNEKLF
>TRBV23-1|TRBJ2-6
ASMRSSSGANVLT
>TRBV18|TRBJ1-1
ASSWDRQNTEAF
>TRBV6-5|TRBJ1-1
ASSSTGPTEAF
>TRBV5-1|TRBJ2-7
ASSVSGGIGYEQY
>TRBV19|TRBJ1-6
ASSDRVRNSPLH
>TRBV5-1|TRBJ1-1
ASSLGGGRNTEAF
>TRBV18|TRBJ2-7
ASSPIQPFLSLGHEQY
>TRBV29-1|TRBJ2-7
SVEEEGYEQY
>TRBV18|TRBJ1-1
ASSLGRAVDTEAF
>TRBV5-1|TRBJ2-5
ASSSTGSGETQY
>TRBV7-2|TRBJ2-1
ASSLGTLGNEQF
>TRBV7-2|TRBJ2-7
ASSPLGYEQY
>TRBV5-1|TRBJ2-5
ASSVSSETQY
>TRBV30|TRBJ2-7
AWANRAYEQY
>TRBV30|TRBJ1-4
AWGSGTGHEKLF